The 25 T cell receptor beta chains reported below all come from one sample, sequenced in a study of blood T cell repertoires in COVID-19. The method was immunoSEQ multiplex PCR; TCRdb's version includes in-frame clones alone and lacks a portion of them. The sample contains 170,000 or so clones, roughly 88% of which appear only once. Sequences were obtained from peripheral blood. The receptors were gathered from a woman aged 60-75 years with acute or convalescent COVID-19.

This clone has only one observation. The chain has TRBV9 and TRBJ2-7, with D perhaps matching TRBD1 (6 bases). This CDR3 comprises 17 residues. V gave up 0 bases and J gave up 7 bases, with 23 bases separating them. Germline CDR1 reads SGDLS; CDR2 reads YYNGEE. Written as DNA, the CDR3 is TGTGCCAGCAGCGTAGAACCCTCGACAGGTTCTTCGGGGGAGCAGTACTTC. This sequence encodes CASSVEPSTGSSGEQYF.

The chain couples TRBV3-1 (or the pseudogene TRBV3-2) to TRBJ2-3; D might be TRBD1 (5 bases). The germline V gene encodes CDR1 LGHDT and CDR2 YNNKEL (reference sequence). This CDR3 comprises 17 residues. V dropped 0 bases and J dropped 2 bases, with 15 bases sitting between them. CDR3 DNA: TGTGCCAGCAGCCAAGATCTAATGAAGGGGCTCACAGATACGCAGTATTTT. It yields the protein CASSQDLMKGLTDTQYF.

The J gene is TRBJ1-2, the V gene TRBV9; the D gene is possibly TRBD1 (5 bases). V lost 0 bases, J lost 7 bases, and 16 bases lay in between. The CDR3 is 15 residues long. CDR1 and CDR2 (germline): SGDLS, YYNGEE. CDR3 sequence (DNA): TGTGCCAGCAGCGTAGCCGCGGCGGGGGTGGGTGGCTACACCTTC. This codes for CASSVAAAGVGGYTF. Using reference TRBV9 and TRBJ1-2 for the parts outside the CDR3, the full variable domain is DSGVTQTPKHLITATGQRVTLRCSPRSGDLSVYWYQQSLDQGLQFLIQYYNGEERAKGNILERFSAQQFPDLHSELNLSSLELGDSALYFCASSVAAAGVGGYTFGSGTRLTVV.

V gene TRBV28 combines with J gene TRBJ1-3; D gene ambiguous. Germline-derived CDR1 and CDR2 are MDHEN and SYDVKM. This CDR3 has 15 residues. The germline V and J ends were trimmed by 4 bases and 0 bases, with 10 bases remaining between them. CDR3 sequence: CASSSTTFSGNTIYF. CDR3 sequence (DNA): TGTGCCAGCAGTTCGACGACATTCTCTGGAAACACCATATATTTT.

The chain has TRBV6-6 and TRBJ1-4; unclear D gene. The CDR3 has 15 residues. Looked up from germline, CDR1 is MNHNY and CDR2 is SVGAGI (reference sequence). Trimming stripped 6 bases from V and 3 bases from J, with 14 bases between. CDR3 loop: CASRVTTTPNEKLFF. The DNA of the CDR3 is TGTGCCAGCAGAGTTACGACGACACCTAATGAAAAACTGTTTTTT.

The chain uses TRBV19 and TRBJ2-2, with TRBD1 matching 8 bases. Germline loops: CDR1 LNHDA, CDR2 SQIVND (reference sequence). V lost 3 bases and J lost 0; bases outside the gene matches: 3. The CDR3 is 16 residues long. As DNA, the CDR3 is TGTGCCAGTAGTATTCGGACAGGGTCGAACACCGGGGAGCTGTTTTTT. The encoded protein is CASSIRTGSNTGELFF.

The CDR3 protein is CASSSPTEIQYF. CDR3 sequence (DNA): TGTGCCAGCAGCTCCCCGACAGAAATTCAGTACTTC. The rearrangement uses TRBV7-9 and TRBJ2-4, with D maybe TRBD1 (5 bases). Germline assignment: CDR1 SEHNR and CDR2 FQNEAQ (reference sequence). CDR3 length: 12 amino acids. The V end was cut by 4 bases, the J end by 10 bases, with 11 bases between. The whole variable domain, filled in from reference TRBV7-9 and TRBJ2-4, reads DTGVSQNPRHKITKRGQNVTFRCDPISEHNRLYWYRQTLGQGPEFLTYFQNEAQLEKSRLLSDRFSAERPKGSFSTLEIQRTEQGDSAMYLCASSSPTEIQYFGAGTRLSVL.

This chain connects TRBV3-1 (or the pseudogene TRBV3-2) to TRBJ1-5; 7 bases are a match to TRBD1. Germline values: CDR1 LGHDT, CDR2 YNNKEL (reference sequence). The CDR3 length is 15 residues. V trimming: 1 base; J trimming: 1 base; junction bases outside the gene matches: 1. The CDR3 nucleotides read TGTGCCAGCAGCCAAGGGACAGGAAGCAATCAGCCCCAGCATTTT. Protein sequence: CASSQGTGSNQPQHF.

This clone has more than one count but fewer than ten. The genes are TRBV6-2 or TRBV6-3 and TRBJ2-7, with 10 bases aligning to TRBD2. Germline values: CDR1 MNHEY, CDR2 SVGEGT. Losses at the gene ends were 4 bases for V and 0 bases for J; bases not matched to a gene: 9. This CDR3 has 17 amino acids. The DNA of the CDR3 is TGTGCCAGCAGTTCGGGACTAGCGTTTCTTAGCTCCTACGAGCAGTACTTC. Encoded protein: CASSSGLAFLSSYEQYF.

The rearrangement uses TRBV20-1 and TRBJ2-3; 9 positions match TRBD2. V was clipped by 3 bases and J by 1 base; unmatched bases: 5. Germline V gene sequence: CDR1 DFQATT, CDR2 SNEGSKA (reference sequence). The CDR3 is 15 residues long. CDR3 in DNA: TGCAGTGCTAGTGGCGGGGGGGGAGGCACAGATACGCAGTATTTT. This sequence encodes CSASGGGGGTDTQYF.

The gene calls are TRBV30 and TRBJ1-4; 8 bases map to TRBD1. This CDR3 has 14 amino acids. Per the germline V gene, CDR1 is GTSNPN and CDR2 is SVGIG (reference sequence). The trim removed 2 bases at V and 7 bases at J, leaving 6 bases unmatched. The CDR3 reads CAWSYGQGPEKLFF. The CDR3, as DNA: TGTGCCTGGAGTTACGGACAGGGACCTGAAAAACTGTTTTTT.

The chain recombines TRBV4-2 with TRBJ1-2; D is unclear. Trimming removed 3 bases from V and 1 base from J, with 12 bases in between. Per germline, CDR1 LGHNA and CDR2 YNFKEQ. The CDR3 is 15 residues long. CDR3 amino acids: CASSQIAGSNYGYTF. DNA of the CDR3: TGTGCCAGCAGCCAGATAGCCGGCAGTAACTATGGCTACACCTTC.

V is TRBV5-1 and J is TRBJ1-2; 8 bases align to TRBD1. Germline CDR1 reads SGHRS; CDR2 reads YFSETQ. With V trimmed by 4 bases and J by 2 bases, 4 bases remained unmatched. This CDR3 is built from 14 residues. CDR3 in amino acids: CASSPGGANYGYTF. The CDR3 DNA reads TGCGCCAGCAGCCCAGGGGGCGCAAACTATGGCTACACCTTC.

As DNA, the CDR3 is TGCAGCGCCGTAACCGGGACAGATGGCTCCTACGAGCAGTACTTC. It is translated as CSAVTGTDGSYEQYF. The rearrangement links TRBV29-1 to TRBJ2-7; 7 positions agree with TRBD1. J was trimmed by 0 bases and V by 7 bases; bases with no gene match: 12. There are 15 residues in the CDR3. Germline V gene lookup returns CDR1 SQVTM and CDR2 ANQGSEA.

This chain uses TRBV27 with TRBJ1-1; 7 bases align to TRBD1. With 5 bases clipped from V and 10 bases from J, the junction kept 7 bases outside the gene matches. Germline loops: CDR1 MNHEY, CDR2 SMNVEV (reference sequence). There are 12 residues in the CDR3. This chain's CDR3 is CASSNRGGGAFF. The CDR3 nucleotides read TGTGCCAGCAGTAACAGGGGTGGAGGAGCTTTCTTT.

The chain combines TRBV5-4 with TRBJ2-7; weak D call: TRBD2 (5 bases). Germline loops: CDR1 SGHNT, CDR2 YYREEE (reference sequence). The CDR3 is 14 residues long. V was pared by 4 bases and J by 3 bases, with 14 bases between. As DNA, the CDR3 is TGTGCCAGCAGCCCTGGCGCGGGCTACTACGAGCAGTACTTC. Protein: CASSPGAGYYEQYF.

This clone was picked up one time. The CDR3 loop reads CASSQPRGRGNYGYTF. The DNA of the CDR3 is TGTGCCAGCAGCCAGCCCAGGGGAAGGGGTAACTATGGCTACACCTTC. The rearrangement uses TRBV3-1 (or the pseudogene TRBV3-2) and TRBJ1-2, with D maybe TRBD1 (6 bases). The length of the CDR3 is 16 residues. Trimming took 3 bases from V and 1 from J, leaving 15 bases between them. CDR1 and CDR2 from the germline V gene are LGHDT and YNNKEL (reference sequence).

This clone was counted only a few times. The rearrangement joins TRBV7-9 to TRBJ2-2, with TRBD2 matching over 14 bases. V lost 6 bases and J lost 2; bases outside the gene matches: 11. The CDR3 consists of 19 residues. Germline values: CDR1 SEHNR, CDR2 FQNEAQ (reference sequence). In DNA form, the CDR3 reads TGTGCCAGCAGAACTCTCGGACTAGCGGGGGGCCTAAACACCGGGGAGCTGTTTTTT. Protein product: CASRTLGLAGGLNTGELFF.

This clone was seen more than once but under ten times. This chain joins TRBV6-5 and TRBJ2-3, with 10 bases aligning to TRBD1. Trimming cost V 6 bases and J 2 bases; bases outside gene matches: 5. The CDR3 consists of 15 residues. In germline, CDR1 is MNHEY, CDR2 SVGAGI. CDR3 DNA sequence: TGTGCCAGCAGCCCGGGACAGGGGATCACAGATACGCAGTATTTT. As protein: CASSPGQGITDTQYF.

The chain combines TRBV18 with TRBJ2-7, with 11 positions matching TRBD1. V lost 3 bases, J lost 5 bases, and 3 bases stayed unmatched. This CDR3 region has 14 residues. From germline, CDR1 is KGHSH and CDR2 LQKENI. This chain's CDR3 is CASSPGQGADEQYF. In DNA, the CDR3 is TGTGCCAGCTCACCCGGACAGGGGGCAGACGAGCAGTACTTC.

This clone has only one observation. The gene calls are TRBV2 and TRBJ2-2, with D maybe TRBD2 (5 bases). V lost 8 bases, J lost 0 bases, and 10 bases lay in between. This CDR3 comprises 14 residues. Germline V gene lookup returns CDR1 SNHLY and CDR2 FYNNEI. Here the CDR3 reads CASSIASNTGELFF. DNA for the CDR3: TGTGCCAGCTCTATAGCGTCGAACACCGGGGAGCTGTTTTTT. Supplemented by reference TRBV2 and TRBJ2-2, the full variable domain reads EPEVTQTPSHQVTQMGQEVILRCVPISNHLYFYWYRQILGQKVEFLVSFYNNEISEKSEIFDDQFSVERPDGSNFTLKIRSTKLEDSAMYFCASSIASNTGELFFGEGSRLTVL.

The chain employs TRBV6-5 and TRBJ2-3; D perhaps matches TRBD2 (5 bases). Looked up from germline, CDR1 is MNHEY and CDR2 is SVGAGI. Trimming removed 7 bases from V and 0 bases from J, with 8 bases in between. The length of the CDR3 is 13 residues. The CDR3 sequence is CASTAGSTDTQYF. In DNA, the CDR3 is TGTGCCAGCACCGCGGGCAGCACAGATACGCAGTATTTT.

The chain carries TRBV28 and TRBJ2-1; 8 bases are a match to TRBD1. CDR1 is MDHEN and CDR2 is SYDVKM in the germline V gene. V was clipped by 6 bases and J by 7 bases; unmatched bases: 14. The CDR3 totals 16 residues. CDR3: CASRKTTGTGGNEQFF. The CDR3, as DNA: TGTGCCAGCAGAAAAACTACCGGGACAGGTGGTAATGAGCAGTTCTTC.

V gene TRBV9 combines with J gene TRBJ1-4; TRBD1 might be the D (6 bases). The germline V gene encodes CDR1 SGDLS and CDR2 YYNGEE. V was trimmed by 3 bases and J by 5 bases, leaving 11 bases between them. This CDR3 is 14 amino acids long. CDR3 sequence: CASSGQVMNEKLFF. CDR3 bases: TGTGCCAGCAGCGGACAGGTGATGAATGAAAAACTGTTTTTT.

The CDR3 coding sequence is TGTGCCAGCAGCGCTCCGGGACAGGGCTATGGCTACACCTTC. It specifies CASSAPGQGYGYTF. V and J are TRBV3-1 (or the pseudogene TRBV3-2) and TRBJ1-2; 9 bases are shared with TRBD1. J lost 4 bases, V lost 5 bases, and 5 bases had no gene match. This CDR3 has 14 amino acids. Germline V gene data show CDR1 as LGHDT and CDR2 as YNNKEL (reference sequence).